This TCR beta chain was recovered during a study of blood T cell repertoires in COVID-19. About the study: Spain, Italy and the United States supplied samples that represented acute and convalescent COVID-19.

Looked up from germline, CDR1 is LGHNA and CDR2 is YSLEER. The length of the CDR3 is 14 residues. Trimming cost V 1 base and J 7 bases, with 10 bases left between them. Assay used: immunoSEQ multiplex PCR; TCRdb lists only in-frame clones, some missing. The data contain 150,000 to 200,000 clones, about 88% of them singletons. Sequencing was done on a sample of peripheral blood. The chain joins TRBV4-3 to TRBJ2-2; D uncertain. The sequence came from a man aged 50 or older who had recovered from COVID-19. CDR3 nucleotides: TGCGCCAGCAGCCAAGGTCGGGTTGGCGGGGAGCTGTTTTTT. It encodes CASSQGRVGGELFF.